This entry features one TCR beta chain sequence. What it binds is not known. The record originates from a study of shared clonotypes between healthy human individuals. Points from the study as a whole: In this cohort, only blood was sampled, and tissue repertoires likely differ. The generation probabilities recorded for non-shared clonotypes fell below those of clonotypes shared by all four donors.

The ends lost 6 bases at V and 3 bases at J; junction bases unmatched: 5. The CDR3 extends over 15 amino acids. The germline V gene encodes CDR1 MNHNS and CDR2 SASEGT. Across several immunoSEQ plates, the genomic DNA of each subset was split evenly. TCRdb's table, derived via immunoSEQ multiplex PCR, lists solely in-frame clones and lacks some. The sample yields around 88,000 clones, 68% seen once. Sequencing was performed on memory CD8+ T cells sorted from blood. Subset indicated: CD45RO+ cells pooled with CCR7-negative TemRA cells. This TCR derives from a man aged 25-45 years in good health. This sequence joins TRBV6-1 and TRBJ2-1, with 10 bases lining up with TRBD2. In nucleotides, the CDR3 is TGTGCCAGCAGGTTCCTAGCGGGAGTCTACAATGAGCAGTTCTTC. This encodes CASRFLAGVYNEQFF.